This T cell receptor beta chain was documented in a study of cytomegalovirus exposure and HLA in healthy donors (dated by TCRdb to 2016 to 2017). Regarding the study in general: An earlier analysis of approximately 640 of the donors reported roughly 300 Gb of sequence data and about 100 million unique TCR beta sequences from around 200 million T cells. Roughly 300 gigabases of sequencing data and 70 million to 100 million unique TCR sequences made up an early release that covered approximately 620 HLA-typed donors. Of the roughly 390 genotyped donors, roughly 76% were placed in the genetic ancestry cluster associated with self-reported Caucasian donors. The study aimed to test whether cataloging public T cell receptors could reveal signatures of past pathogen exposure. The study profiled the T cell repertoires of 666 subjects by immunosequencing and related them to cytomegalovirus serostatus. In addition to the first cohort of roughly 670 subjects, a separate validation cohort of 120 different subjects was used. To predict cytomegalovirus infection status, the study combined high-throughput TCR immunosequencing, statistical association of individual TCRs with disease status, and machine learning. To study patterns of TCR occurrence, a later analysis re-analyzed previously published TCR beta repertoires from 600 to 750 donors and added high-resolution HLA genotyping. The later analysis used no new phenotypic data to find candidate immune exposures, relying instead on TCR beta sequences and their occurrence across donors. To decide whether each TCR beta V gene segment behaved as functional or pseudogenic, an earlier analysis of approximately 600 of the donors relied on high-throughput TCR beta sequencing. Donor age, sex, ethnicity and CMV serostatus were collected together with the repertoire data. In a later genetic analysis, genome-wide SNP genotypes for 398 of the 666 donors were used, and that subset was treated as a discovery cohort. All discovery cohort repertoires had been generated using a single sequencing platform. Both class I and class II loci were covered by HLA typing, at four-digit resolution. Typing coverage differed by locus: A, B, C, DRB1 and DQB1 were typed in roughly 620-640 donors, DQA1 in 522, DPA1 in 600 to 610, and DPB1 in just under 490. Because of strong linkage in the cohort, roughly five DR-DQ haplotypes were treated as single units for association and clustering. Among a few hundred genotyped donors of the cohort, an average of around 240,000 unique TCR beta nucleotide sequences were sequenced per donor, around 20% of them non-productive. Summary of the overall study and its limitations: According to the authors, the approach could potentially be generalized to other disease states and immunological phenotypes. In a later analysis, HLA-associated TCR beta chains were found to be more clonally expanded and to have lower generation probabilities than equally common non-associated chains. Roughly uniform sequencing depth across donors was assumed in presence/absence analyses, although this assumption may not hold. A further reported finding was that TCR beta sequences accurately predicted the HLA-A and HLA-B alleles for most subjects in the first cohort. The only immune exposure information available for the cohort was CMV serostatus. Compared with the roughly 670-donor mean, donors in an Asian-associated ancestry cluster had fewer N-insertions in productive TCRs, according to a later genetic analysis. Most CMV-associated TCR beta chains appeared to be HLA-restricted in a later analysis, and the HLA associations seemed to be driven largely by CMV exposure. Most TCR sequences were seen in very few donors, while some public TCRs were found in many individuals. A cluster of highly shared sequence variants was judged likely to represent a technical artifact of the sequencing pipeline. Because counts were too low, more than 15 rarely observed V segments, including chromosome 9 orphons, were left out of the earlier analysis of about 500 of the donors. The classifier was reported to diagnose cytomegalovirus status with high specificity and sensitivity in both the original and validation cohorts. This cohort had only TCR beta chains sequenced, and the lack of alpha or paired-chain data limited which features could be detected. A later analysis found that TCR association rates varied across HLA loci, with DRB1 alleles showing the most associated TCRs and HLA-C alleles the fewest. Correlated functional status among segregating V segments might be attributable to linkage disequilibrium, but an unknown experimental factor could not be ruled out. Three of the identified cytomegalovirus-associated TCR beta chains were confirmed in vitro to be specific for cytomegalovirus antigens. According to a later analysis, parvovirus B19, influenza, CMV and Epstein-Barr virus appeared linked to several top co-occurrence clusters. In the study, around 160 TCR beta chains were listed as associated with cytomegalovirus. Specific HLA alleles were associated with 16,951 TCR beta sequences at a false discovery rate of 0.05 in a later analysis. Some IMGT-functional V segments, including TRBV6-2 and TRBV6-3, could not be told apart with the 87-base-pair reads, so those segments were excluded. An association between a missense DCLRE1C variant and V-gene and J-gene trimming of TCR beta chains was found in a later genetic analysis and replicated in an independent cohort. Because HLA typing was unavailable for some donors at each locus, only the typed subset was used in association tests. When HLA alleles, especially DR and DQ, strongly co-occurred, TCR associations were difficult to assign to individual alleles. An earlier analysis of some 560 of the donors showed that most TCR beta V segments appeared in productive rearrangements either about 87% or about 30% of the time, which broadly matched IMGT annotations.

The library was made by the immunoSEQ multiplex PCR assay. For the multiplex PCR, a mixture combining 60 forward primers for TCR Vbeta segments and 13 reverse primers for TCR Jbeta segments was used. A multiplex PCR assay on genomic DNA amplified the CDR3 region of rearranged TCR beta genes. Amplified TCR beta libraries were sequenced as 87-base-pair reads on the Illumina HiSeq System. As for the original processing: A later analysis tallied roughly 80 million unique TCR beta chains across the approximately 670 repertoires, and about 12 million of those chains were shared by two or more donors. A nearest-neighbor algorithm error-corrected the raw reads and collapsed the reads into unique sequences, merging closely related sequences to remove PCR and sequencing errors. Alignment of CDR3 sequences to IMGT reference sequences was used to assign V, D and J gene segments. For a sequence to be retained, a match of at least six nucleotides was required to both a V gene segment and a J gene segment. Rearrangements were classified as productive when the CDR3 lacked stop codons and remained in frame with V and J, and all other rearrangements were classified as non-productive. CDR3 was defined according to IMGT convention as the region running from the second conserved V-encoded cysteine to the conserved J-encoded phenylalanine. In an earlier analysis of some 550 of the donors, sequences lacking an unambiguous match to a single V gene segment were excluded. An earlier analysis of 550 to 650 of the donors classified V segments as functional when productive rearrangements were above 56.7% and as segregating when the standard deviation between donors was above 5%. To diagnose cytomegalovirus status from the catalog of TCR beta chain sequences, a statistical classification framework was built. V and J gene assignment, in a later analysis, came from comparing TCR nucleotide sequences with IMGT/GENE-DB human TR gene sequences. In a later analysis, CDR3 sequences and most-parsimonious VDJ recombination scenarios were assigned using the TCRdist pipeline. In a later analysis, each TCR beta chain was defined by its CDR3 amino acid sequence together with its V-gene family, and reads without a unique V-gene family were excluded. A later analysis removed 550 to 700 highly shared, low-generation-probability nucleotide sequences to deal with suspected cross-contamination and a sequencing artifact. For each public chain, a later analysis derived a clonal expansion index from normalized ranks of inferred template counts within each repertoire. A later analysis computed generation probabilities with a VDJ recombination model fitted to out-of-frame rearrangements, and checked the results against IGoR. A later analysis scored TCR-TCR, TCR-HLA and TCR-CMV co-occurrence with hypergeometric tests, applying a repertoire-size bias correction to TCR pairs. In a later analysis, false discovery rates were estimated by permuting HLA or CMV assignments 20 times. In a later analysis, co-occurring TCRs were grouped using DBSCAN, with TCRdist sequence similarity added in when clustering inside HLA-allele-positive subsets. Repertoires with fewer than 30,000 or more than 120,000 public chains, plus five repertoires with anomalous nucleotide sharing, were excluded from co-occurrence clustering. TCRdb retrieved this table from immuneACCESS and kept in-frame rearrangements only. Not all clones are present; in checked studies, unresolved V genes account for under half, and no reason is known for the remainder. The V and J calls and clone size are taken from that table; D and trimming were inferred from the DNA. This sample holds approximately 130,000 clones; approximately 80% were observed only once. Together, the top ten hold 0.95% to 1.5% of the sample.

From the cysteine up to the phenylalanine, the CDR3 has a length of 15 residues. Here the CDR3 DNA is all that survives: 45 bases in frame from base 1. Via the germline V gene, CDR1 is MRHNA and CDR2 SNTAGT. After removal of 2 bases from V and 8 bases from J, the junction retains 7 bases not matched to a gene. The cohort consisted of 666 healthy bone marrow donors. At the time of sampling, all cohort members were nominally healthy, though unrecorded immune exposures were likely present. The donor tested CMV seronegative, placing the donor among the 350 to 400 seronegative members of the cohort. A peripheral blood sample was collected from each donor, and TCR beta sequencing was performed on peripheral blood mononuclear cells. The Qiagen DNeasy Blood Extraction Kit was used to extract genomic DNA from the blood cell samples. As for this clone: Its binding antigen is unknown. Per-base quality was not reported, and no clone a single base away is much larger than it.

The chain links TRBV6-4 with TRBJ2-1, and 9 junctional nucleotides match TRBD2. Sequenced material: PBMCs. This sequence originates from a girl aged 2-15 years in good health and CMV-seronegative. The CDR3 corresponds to CASSDGSGGRHEQFF. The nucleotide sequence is TGTGCCAGCAGTGACGGGAGCGGGGGGAGGCATGAGCAGTTCTTC.